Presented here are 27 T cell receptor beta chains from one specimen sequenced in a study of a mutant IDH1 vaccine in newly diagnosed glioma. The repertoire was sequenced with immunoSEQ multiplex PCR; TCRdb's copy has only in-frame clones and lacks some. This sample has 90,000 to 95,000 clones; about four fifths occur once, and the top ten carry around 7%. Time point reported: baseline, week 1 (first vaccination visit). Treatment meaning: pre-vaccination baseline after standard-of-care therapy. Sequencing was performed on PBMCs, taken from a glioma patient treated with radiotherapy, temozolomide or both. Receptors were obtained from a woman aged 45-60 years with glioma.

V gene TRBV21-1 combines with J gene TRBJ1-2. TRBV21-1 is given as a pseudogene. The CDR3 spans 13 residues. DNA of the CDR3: TGTGCCAGCAGCCTCTTTAGGGACGTTCGTTTCACCTTC. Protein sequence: CASSLFRDVRFTF.

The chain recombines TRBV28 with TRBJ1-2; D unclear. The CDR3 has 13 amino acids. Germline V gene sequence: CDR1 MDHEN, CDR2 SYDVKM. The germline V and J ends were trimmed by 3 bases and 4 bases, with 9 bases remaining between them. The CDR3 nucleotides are TGTGCCAGCAGTTTTTCGTCCTCCTATGGCTACACCTTC. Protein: CASSFSSSYGYTF.

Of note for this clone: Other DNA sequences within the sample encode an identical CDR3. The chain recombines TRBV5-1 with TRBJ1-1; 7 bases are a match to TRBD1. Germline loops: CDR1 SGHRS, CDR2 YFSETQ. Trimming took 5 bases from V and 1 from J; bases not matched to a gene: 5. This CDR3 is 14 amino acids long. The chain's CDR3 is CASSSGTANTEAFF. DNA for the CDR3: TGCGCCAGCAGTTCCGGGACAGCGAACACTGAAGCTTTCTTT.

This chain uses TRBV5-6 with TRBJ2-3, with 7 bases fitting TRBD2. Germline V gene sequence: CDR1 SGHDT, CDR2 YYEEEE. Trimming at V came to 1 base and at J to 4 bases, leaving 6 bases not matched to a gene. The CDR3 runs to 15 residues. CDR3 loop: CASSLKGTTADTQYF. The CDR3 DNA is TGTGCCAGCAGCTTGAAAGGGACTACAGCAGATACGCAGTATTTT.

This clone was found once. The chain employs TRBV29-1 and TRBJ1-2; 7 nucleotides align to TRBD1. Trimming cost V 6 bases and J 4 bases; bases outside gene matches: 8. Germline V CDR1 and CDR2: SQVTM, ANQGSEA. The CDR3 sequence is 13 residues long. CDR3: CSVDPGTVYGYTF. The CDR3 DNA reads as TGCAGCGTGGATCCCGGGACAGTCTATGGCTACACCTTC.

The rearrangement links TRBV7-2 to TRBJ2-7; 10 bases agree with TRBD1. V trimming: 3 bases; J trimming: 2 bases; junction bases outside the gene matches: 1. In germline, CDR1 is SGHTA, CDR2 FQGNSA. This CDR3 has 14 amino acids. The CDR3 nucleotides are TGTGCCAGCAGCTTCGGGACAGGGGCCTACGAGCAGTACTTC. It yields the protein CASSFGTGAYEQYF.

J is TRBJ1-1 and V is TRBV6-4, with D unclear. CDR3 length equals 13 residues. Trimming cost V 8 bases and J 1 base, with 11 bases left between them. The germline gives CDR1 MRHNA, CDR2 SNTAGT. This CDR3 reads CASSMRTNTEAFF. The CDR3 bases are TGTGCCAGCTCGATGCGCACGAACACTGAAGCTTTCTTT.

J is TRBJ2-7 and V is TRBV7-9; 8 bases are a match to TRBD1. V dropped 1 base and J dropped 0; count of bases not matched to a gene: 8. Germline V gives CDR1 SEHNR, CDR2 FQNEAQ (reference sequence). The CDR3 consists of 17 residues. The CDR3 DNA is TGTGCCAGCAGCTTAGTGGAGGCAGGGGGCCTCTCCTACGAGCAGTACTTC. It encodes CASSLVEAGGLSYEQYF.

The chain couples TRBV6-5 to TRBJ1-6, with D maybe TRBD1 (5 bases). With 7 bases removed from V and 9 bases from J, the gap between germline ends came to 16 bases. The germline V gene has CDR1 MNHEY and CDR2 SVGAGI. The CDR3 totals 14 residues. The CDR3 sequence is CASTAQALSSPLHF. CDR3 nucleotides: TGTGCCAGCACCGCACAGGCTTTGTCTTCACCCCTCCACTTT.

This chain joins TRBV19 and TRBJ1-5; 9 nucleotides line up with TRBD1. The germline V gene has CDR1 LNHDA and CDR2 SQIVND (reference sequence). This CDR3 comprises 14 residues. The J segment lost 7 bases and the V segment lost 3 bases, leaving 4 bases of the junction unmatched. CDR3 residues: CASSIGTGNQPQHF. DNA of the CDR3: TGTGCCAGTAGTATCGGGACAGGGAACCAGCCCCAGCATTTT.

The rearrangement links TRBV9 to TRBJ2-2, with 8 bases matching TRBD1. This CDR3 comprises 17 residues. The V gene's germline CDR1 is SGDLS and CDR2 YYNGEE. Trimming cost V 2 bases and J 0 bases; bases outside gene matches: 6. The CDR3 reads CASSVPRQGTNTGELFF. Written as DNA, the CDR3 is TGTGCCAGCAGCGTCCCCCGACAGGGGACGAACACCGGGGAGCTGTTTTTT.

This chain's CDR3 is CASSQVSREQYF. The CDR3 coding sequence is TGTGCCAGCAGCCAAGTTTCCCGCGAGCAGTACTTC. V is TRBV14 and J is TRBJ2-7; no clear D. V dropped 1 base and J dropped 6 bases, with 7 bases sitting between them. The CDR3 runs to 12 residues. Germline CDR1 reads SGHDN; CDR2 reads FVKESK. The whole variable domain, filled in from reference TRBV14 and TRBJ2-7, reads EAGVTQFPSHSVIEKGQTVTLRCDPISGHDNLYWYRRVMGKEIKFLLHFVKESKQDESGMPNNRFLAERTGGTYSTLKVQPAELEDSGVYFCASSQVSREQYFGPGTRLTVT.

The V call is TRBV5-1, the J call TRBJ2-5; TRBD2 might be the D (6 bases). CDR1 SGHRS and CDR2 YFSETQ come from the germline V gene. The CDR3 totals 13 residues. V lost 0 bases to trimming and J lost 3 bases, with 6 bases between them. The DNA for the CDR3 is TGCGCCAGCAGCTTGGGCGGGGAAGAGACCCAGTACTTC. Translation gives CASSLGGEETQYF.

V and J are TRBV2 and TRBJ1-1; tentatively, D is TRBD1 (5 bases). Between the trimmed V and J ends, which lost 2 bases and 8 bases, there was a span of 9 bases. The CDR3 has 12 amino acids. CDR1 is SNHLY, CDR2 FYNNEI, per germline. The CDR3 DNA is TGTGCCAGCAGTGAAACGTCAGGGGAAGCTTTCTTT. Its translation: CASSETSGEAFF.

The CDR3 nucleotides are TGTGCCTGGAGTGTCCGGGCGAGCTCCTACAATGAGCAGTTCTTC. This codes for CAWSVRASSYNEQFF. The J gene is TRBJ2-1, the V gene TRBV30; D is unresolved. The germline V gene has CDR1 GTSNPN and CDR2 SVGIG (reference sequence). V lost 0 bases and J lost 0, with 9 bases in between. There are 15 residues in the CDR3.

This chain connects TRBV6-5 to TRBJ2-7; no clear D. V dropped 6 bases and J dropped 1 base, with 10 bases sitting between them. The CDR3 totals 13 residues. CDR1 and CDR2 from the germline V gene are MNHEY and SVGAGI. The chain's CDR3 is CASSYKLSYEQYF. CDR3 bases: TGTGCCAGCAGCTACAAACTTTCCTACGAGCAGTACTTC.

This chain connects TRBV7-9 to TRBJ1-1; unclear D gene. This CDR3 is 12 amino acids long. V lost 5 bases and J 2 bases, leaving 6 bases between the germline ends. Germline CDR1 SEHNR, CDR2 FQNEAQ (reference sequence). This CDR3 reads CASSPSNTEAFF. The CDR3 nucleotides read TGTGCCAGCAGCCCCTCTAACACTGAAGCTTTCTTT.

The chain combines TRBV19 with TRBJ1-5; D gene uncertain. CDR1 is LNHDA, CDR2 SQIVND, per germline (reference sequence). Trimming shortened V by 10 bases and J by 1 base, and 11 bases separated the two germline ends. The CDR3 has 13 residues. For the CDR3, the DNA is TGTGCCACAAGAAGGGAAAGCAATCAGCCCCAGCATTTT. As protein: CATRRESNQPQHF.

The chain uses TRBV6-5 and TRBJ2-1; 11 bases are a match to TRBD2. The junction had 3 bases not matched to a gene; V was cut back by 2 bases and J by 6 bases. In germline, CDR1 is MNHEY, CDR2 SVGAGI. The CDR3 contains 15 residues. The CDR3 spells CASSYILAGGNEQFF. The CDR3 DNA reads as TGTGCCAGCAGTTACATTCTAGCGGGGGGCAATGAGCAGTTCTTC.

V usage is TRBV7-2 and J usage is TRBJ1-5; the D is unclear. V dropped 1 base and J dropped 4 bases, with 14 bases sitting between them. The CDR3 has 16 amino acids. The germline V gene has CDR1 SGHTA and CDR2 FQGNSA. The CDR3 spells CASSLGSSAVNQPQHF. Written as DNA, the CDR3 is TGTGCCAGCAGCTTAGGTTCGTCGGCAGTAAATCAGCCCCAGCATTTT.

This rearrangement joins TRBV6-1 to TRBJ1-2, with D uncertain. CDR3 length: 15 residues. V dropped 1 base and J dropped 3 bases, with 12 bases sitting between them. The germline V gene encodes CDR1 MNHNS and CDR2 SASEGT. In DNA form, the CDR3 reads TGTGCCAGCAGTGAAGGGGCAGCGAAGGACTATGGCTACACCTTC. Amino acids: CASSEGAAKDYGYTF.

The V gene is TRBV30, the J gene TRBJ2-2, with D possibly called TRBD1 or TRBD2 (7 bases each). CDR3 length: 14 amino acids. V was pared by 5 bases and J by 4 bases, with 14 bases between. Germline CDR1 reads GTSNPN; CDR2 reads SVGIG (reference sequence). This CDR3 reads CAWGGGGSTGELFF. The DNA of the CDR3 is TGTGCCTGGGGGGGAGGGGGCAGCACCGGGGAGCTGTTTTTT.

CDR3: CASSIPRQGPNQPQHF. CDR3 bases: TGTGCCAGTAGTATTCCCCGGCAGGGACCCAATCAGCCCCAGCATTTT. This sequence joins TRBV19 and TRBJ1-5; TRBD1 is a possible D gene (5 bases). This CDR3 has 16 residues. Germline V gene sequence: CDR1 LNHDA, CDR2 SQIVND (reference sequence). Trimming took off 3 bases at V and 3 bases at J, with 15 bases between the two ends. Looking up the rest from reference TRBV19 and TRBJ1-5 gives the full variable domain: DGGITQSPKYLFRKEGQNVTLSCEQNLNHDAMYWYRQDPGQGLRLIYYSQIVNDFQKGDIAEGYSVSREKKESFPLTVTSAQKNPTAFYLCASSIPRQGPNQPQHFGDGTRLSIL.

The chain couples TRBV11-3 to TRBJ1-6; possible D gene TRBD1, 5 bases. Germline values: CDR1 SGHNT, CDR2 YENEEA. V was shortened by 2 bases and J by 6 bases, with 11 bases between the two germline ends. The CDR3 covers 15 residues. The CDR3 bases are TGTGCCAGCAGCTTACCAGGGTTTAGTAATTCACCCCTCCACTTT. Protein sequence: CASSLPGFSNSPLHF.

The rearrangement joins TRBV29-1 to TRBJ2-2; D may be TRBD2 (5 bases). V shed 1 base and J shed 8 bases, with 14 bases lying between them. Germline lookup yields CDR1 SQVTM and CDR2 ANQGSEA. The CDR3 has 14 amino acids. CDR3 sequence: CSVEGTARRGELFF. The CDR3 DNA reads TGCAGCGTTGAAGGGACGGCCCGGAGGGGGGAGCTGTTTTTT.

The CDR3 reads CASSEEGSGANVLTF. CDR3 bases: TGTGCCAGCAGTGAGGAGGGCTCTGGGGCCAACGTCCTGACTTTC. The rearrangement uses TRBV6-4 and TRBJ2-6, with D possibly being TRBD2 (6 bases). The CDR3 extends over 15 amino acids. Trimming took 3 bases from V and 0 from J, leaving 6 bases between them. Germline CDR1 and CDR2: MRHNA and SNTAGT.

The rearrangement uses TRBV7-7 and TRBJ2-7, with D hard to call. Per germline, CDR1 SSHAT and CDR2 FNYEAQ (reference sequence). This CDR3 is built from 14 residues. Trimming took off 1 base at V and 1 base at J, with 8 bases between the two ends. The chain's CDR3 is CASSLGPQSYEQYF. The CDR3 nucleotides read TGTGCCAGCAGCTTAGGGCCGCAGTCCTACGAGCAGTACTTC.